This TCR beta chain was recovered during a study of shared clonotypes between healthy human individuals. Clones were read by immunoSEQ multiplex PCR, and TCRdb kept only the in-frame ones, dropping some. The table shows 1,500,000 or so clones, with just under 99% occurring only once. Concerning this clone: What it recognizes is unknown.

This CDR3 region has 15 residues. CDR1 and CDR2 from the germline V gene are MNHEY and SMNVEV (reference sequence). V was shortened by 3 bases and J by 0 bases, with 10 bases between the two germline ends. Study outcomes and limitations: Rarefaction showed that sequencing of sorted subsets was incomplete (despite large depth).

This chain links TRBV27 with TRBJ2-3, with D hard to call. The source material was naive CD4+ T cells sorted from blood. Subset here: CD45RA+ positively selected. The receptor's source is a man aged 30 to 39 in good health. The CDR3 region has the DNA TGTGCCAGCAGTTTGTCGGAGTTCAGCACAGATACGCAGTATTTT. Protein: CASSLSEFSTDTQYF.